Following are 18 T cell receptor beta chains from one sample sequenced in a study of spatial heterogeneity in lung cancer. Notes on the study in general: Tumor mutation count correlated with how many alpha and beta TCRs expanded intratumorally.

Noted time point: sample taken at primary tumor resection. These TCRs' antigens remain unknown. TCRdb called the 5' RACE reads again in MiXCR, with one record for every CDR3 protein. The data contain 5,000 or so distinct CDR3 sequences, around 7.1% of them singletons. This material consisted of lung tumor tissue, taken at surgery. The receptors were sampled from a male donor with early-stage non-small cell lung cancer.

By share, this clonotype counts as medium-sized. This rearrangement joins TRBV14 to TRBJ2-5; D uncertain. Germline V CDR1 and CDR2: SGHDN, FVKESK. V was trimmed by 3 bases and J by 5 bases, leaving 7 bases between them. The CDR3 runs to 12 residues. CDR3 amino acids: CASSHAPETQYF. The CDR3 DNA reads as TGTGCCAGCAGCCATGCACCGGAGACCCAGTACTTC.

The rearrangement joins TRBV11-3 to TRBJ2-1; 7 bases align to TRBD1. This CDR3 is built from 14 residues. V was pared by 5 bases and J by 7 bases, with 8 bases of the junction left unmatched. Germline V gene sequence: CDR1 SGHNT, CDR2 YENEEA. CDR3 amino acids: CASSPLGDRNEQFF. In nucleotides, the CDR3 is TGTGCCAGCAGCCCCCTGGGGGACAGAAATGAGCAGTTCTTC.

This clonotype was detected a few times. The chain employs TRBV28 and TRBJ2-7; no firm D call. V was cut by 3 bases and J by 3 bases, with 9 bases left in between. The CDR3 length is 13 residues. Germline V gene data show CDR1 as MDHEN and CDR2 as SYDVKM. The CDR3 coding sequence is TGTGCCAGCAGTTTTCGGCTCATCTACGAGCAGTACTTC. Its protein product is CASSFRLIYEQYF.

This clonotype is labeled as medium-sized. V and J are TRBV9 and TRBJ2-7; TRBD1 matches at 11 bases. After removal of 2 bases from V and 3 bases from J, the junction contained 10 bases not matched to a gene. The CDR3 totals 17 residues. Looked up from germline, CDR1 is SGDLS and CDR2 is YYNGEE. Here the CDR3 DNA reads TGTGCCAGCAGCGTGAGTCCCGGGACAGGGGGAGACTACGAGCAGTACTTC. It codes for CASSVSPGTGGDYEQYF.

This clonotype was seen only a few times. The chain combines TRBV4-1 with TRBJ1-2; TRBD1 aligns across 7 bases. From germline, CDR1 is MGHRA and CDR2 YSYEKL. The V gene end was trimmed by 3 bases and the J gene end by 4 bases; junction bases not matched to a gene: 5. This CDR3 has 14 amino acids. CDR3 nucleotide sequence: TGCGCCAGCAGCCACGGACAGGCAACCTATGGCTACACCTTC. As protein: CASSHGQATYGYTF.

This clonotype has ten or more counts. V usage is TRBV28 and J usage is TRBJ2-7, with 7 positions matching TRBD1. Germline V gives CDR1 MDHEN, CDR2 SYDVKM. V trimming: 2 bases; J trimming: 0 bases; junction bases outside the gene matches: 10. CDR3 length: 17 residues. This CDR3 reads CASSLRSGTVYSYEQYF. CDR3 DNA: TGTGCCAGCAGTTTAAGGTCAGGGACAGTTTACTCCTACGAGCAGTACTTC.

This clonotype occurred many times. This sequence joins TRBV5-1 and TRBJ2-5, with D perhaps matching TRBD1 or TRBD2 (5 bases each). The germline gives CDR1 SGHRS, CDR2 YFSETQ. Trimming pared 3 bases from V and 3 bases from J, leaving 9 bases between. The CDR3 contains 13 residues. The CDR3 DNA follows: TGCGCCAGCAGCTCCGGGGCAAAAGAGACCCAGTACTTC. Translated: CASSSGAKETQYF.

This clonotype was picked up many times. The J gene is TRBJ1-1, the V gene TRBV2; maybe TRBD1 (5 bases). The CDR3 is made up of 11 amino acids. Germline V gene lookup returns CDR1 SNHLY and CDR2 FYNNEI. V shed 5 bases and J shed 8 bases, with 9 bases lying between them. The CDR3 sequence is CASSRAGEAFF. In DNA form, the CDR3 reads TGTGCCAGCAGTCGGGCAGGGGAAGCTTTCTTT.

By frequency in the sample, this clonotype is medium-sized. The V and J genes are TRBV6-2 or TRBV6-3 and TRBJ2-3; 9 nucleotides line up with TRBD1. V lost 7 bases to trimming and J lost 4 bases; unmatched junction nucleotides: 6. Germline lookup yields CDR1 MNHEY and CDR2 SVGEGT. CDR3 size: 14 residues. CDR3 sequence reads: CASTRRQGADTQYF. In DNA form, the CDR3 reads TGTGCCAGCACTAGACGACAGGGGGCAGATACGCAGTATTTT.

This clonotype has at least ten counts. V and J are TRBV7-2 and TRBJ2-3; 14 bases map to TRBD2. The CDR3 spans 17 residues. The germline V gene encodes CDR1 SGHTA and CDR2 FQGNSA. The J segment lost 2 bases and the V segment lost 5 bases, leaving 6 bases of the junction unmatched. The CDR3 is CASSPWGLAGATDTQYF. The CDR3 DNA reads TGTGCCAGCAGCCCCTGGGGACTAGCGGGGGCCACAGATACGCAGTATTTT. The complete variable domain, with remaining parts taken from reference TRBV7-2 and TRBJ2-3, reads GAGVSQSPSNKVTEKGKDVELRCDPISGHTALYWYRQSLGQGLEFLIYFQGNSAPDKSGLPSDRFSAERTGGSVSTLTIQRTQQEDSAVYLCASSPWGLAGATDTQYFGPGTRLTVL.

This clonotype was detected ten times or more. The rearrangement uses TRBV20-1 and TRBJ1-3; no definite D call. The V end was cut by 6 bases, the J end by 2 bases, with 8 bases between. There are 12 residues in the CDR3. CDR1 is DFQATT and CDR2 is SNEGSKA in the germline V gene (reference sequence). The CDR3 sequence: CSAEEPGNTIYF. CDR3 nucleotides: TGCAGTGCCGAGGAGCCTGGAAACACCATATATTTT.

This chain links TRBV7-9 with TRBJ1-3; tentatively, D is TRBD1 (5 bases). Trimming took off 5 bases at V and 4 bases at J, with 18 bases between the two ends. CDR1 and CDR2 from the germline V gene are SEHNR and FQNEAQ (reference sequence). This CDR3 region has 16 residues. CDR3 in amino acids: CASSNSARAFGNTIYF. CDR3 sequence (DNA): TGTGCCAGCAGCAACTCAGCCAGGGCCTTCGGAAACACCATATATTTT.

In this sample, this clonotype turned up many times. The chain is built from TRBV6-6 and TRBJ1-1, with TRBD1 matching over 8 bases. CDR1 and CDR2 from the germline V gene are MNHNY and SVGAGI (reference sequence). Trimming at V came to 2 bases and at J to 2 bases, leaving 7 bases not matched to a gene. CDR3 length: 16 amino acids. CDR3 DNA sequence: TGTGCCAGCAGTTACAGGCCAGGGGGCATAAACACTGAAGCTTTCTTT. It specifies CASSYRPGGINTEAFF.

The sample holds many counts of this clonotype. The chain has TRBV11-2 and TRBJ2-1; 10 bases match TRBD1. The germline V gene encodes CDR1 SGHAT and CDR2 FQNNGV. This CDR3 is 15 amino acids long. V shed 4 bases and J 3 bases; nucleotides not matched to a gene: 3. This chain's CDR3 is CASSSGTGVYNEQFF. Here the CDR3 DNA reads TGTGCCAGCAGCTCCGGGACAGGGGTCTACAATGAGCAGTTCTTC.

This clonotype was detected ten times or more. The chain links TRBV28 to TRBJ2-7; 8 nucleotides agree with TRBD1. Germline trimming cut 3 bases from V and 0 bases from J; bases unmatched to any gene: 10. Germline V gene data show CDR1 as MDHEN and CDR2 as SYDVKM. The CDR3 runs 17 residues. CDR3 in amino acids: CASSFPSRDRSSYEQYF. The DNA of the CDR3 is TGTGCCAGCAGTTTTCCCAGCCGGGACAGGAGCTCCTACGAGCAGTACTTC.

This clonotype has at least ten counts. V gene TRBV5-1 combines with J gene TRBJ2-5; TRBD1 is a possible D gene (6 bases). The V and J ends lost 0 bases and 0 bases respectively, with 15 bases between them. CDR3 length: 17 residues. Germline V gene lookup returns CDR1 SGHRS and CDR2 YFSETQ. The chain's CDR3 is CASSLATNRDNQETQYF. In nucleotides, the CDR3 is TGCGCCAGCAGCTTGGCCACTAATCGGGACAACCAAGAGACCCAGTACTTC.

In its sample, this clonotype ranks as medium-sized. The V gene is TRBV3-1, the J gene TRBJ2-6; D remains ambiguous. The V gene lost 6 bases and the J gene lost 1 base, with 22 bases spanning the gap. Germline V gene data show CDR1 as LGHDT and CDR2 as YNNKEL (reference sequence). This CDR3 spans 19 amino acids. DNA for the CDR3: TGTGCCAGCAGTCCACTCCTCCGGTTGTCGATATCTGGGGCCAACGTCCTGACTTTC. Protein sequence: CASSPLLRLSISGANVLTF.

The chain links TRBV5-1 to TRBJ1-1; 8 bases line up with TRBD1. V shed 0 bases, J shed 5 bases, and the junction held 6 bases outside the gene matches. The germline V gene encodes CDR1 SGHRS and CDR2 YFSETQ. CDR3 length: 15 residues. CDR3 DNA sequence: TGCGCCAGCAGCTTGGGGGGACAGGAAAGAACTGAAGCTTTCTTT. It translates to CASSLGGQERTEAFF.